This is a list of T cell receptor beta chains from one sample in a study of T cells in Graves' hyperthyroidism and ophthalmopathy. A single record per CDR3 protein comes from TCRdb applying MiXCR to the multiplex PCR reads. The sample gives about 420,000 distinct CDR3 sequences, approximately 13% of which show up once; more than 4.5% is in the top ten. Sample: blood. These receptors were taken from a woman under 30 with Graves' hyperthyroidism. CDR3s include the opening cysteine and the closing phenylalanine or tryptophan. The order of the fields is D gene, J gene, clone size, V gene, CDR3 DNA, CDR3 protein. D genes are given only for firm matches. Expanded clones get a size class; other rows say once, few or many, or leave the size out.

D: NA
J: TRBJ2-7
size: many
V: TRBV11-2
DNA: TGTGCCAGCAGCCCTCGAATAGGCGTTAGCTACGAGCAGTACTTC
CDR3: CASSPRIGVSYEQYF

D: TRBD1
J: TRBJ2-7
size: NA
V: TRBV13
DNA: TGTGCCAGCAGCCGCACGGACAGGGTTTACGAGCAGTACTTC
CDR3: CASSRTDRVYEQYF

D: TRBD2
J: TRBJ2-7
size: NA
V: TRBV6-1
DNA: TGTGCCAGCACCGAAGATAGCGGGACCATCTCCTACGAGCAGTACTTC
CDR3: CASTEDSGTISYEQYF

D: NA
J: TRBJ2-7
size: many
V: TRBV20-1
DNA: TGCAGTGCTAGTGGGGACACTACCTCCTACGAGCAGTACTTC
CDR3: CSASGDTTSYEQYF

D: NA
J: TRBJ1-2
size: NA
V: TRBV2
DNA: TGTGCCAGCAGAACTAAAAACTACACCTTC
CDR3: CASRTKNYTF

D: NA
J: TRBJ1-4
size: NA
V: TRBV5-1
DNA: TGCGCCAGCAGCGAGGGACCGTGGGCAACTAATGAAAAACTGTTTTTT
CDR3: CASSEGPWATNEKLFF

D: TRBD2
J: TRBJ2-2
size: NA
V: TRBV18
DNA: TGTGCCAGCTCACCACGGCCGACTAGCAACTCCGGGGAGCTGTTTTTT
CDR3: CASSPRPTSNSGELFF

D: TRBD2
J: TRBJ2-1
size: NA
V: TRBV27
DNA: TGTGCCAGCAGTACGTCAGCGGGAGCGGCTAATGAGCAGTTCTTC
CDR3: CASSTSAGAANEQFF

D: NA
J: TRBJ2-7
size: many
V: TRBV30
DNA: TGTGCCTGGAGTGTACGGCAGCACGAGCAGTACTTC
CDR3: CAWSVRQHEQYF

D: NA
J: TRBJ1-1
size: many
V: TRBV6-1
DNA: TGTGCCAGCAGTTATTCCATGAACACTGAAGCTTTCTTT
CDR3: CASSYSMNTEAFF

D: NA
J: TRBJ1-2
size: many
V: TRBV10-3
DNA: TGTGCCATCAGTGAGTCGACAGCAAACTATGGCTACACCTTC
CDR3: CAISESTANYGYTF

D: NA
J: TRBJ2-2
size: many
V: TRBV11-2
DNA: TGTGCCAGCAGCTTAGGGCTAGGGGCCGGGGAGCTGTTTTTT
CDR3: CASSLGLGAGELFF

D: NA
J: TRBJ1-5
size: many
V: TRBV12-3/TRBV12-4
DNA: TGTGCCAGCAGTTTAGGCAGCTATCAGCCCCAGCATTTT
CDR3: CASSLGSYQPQHF

D: TRBD1
J: TRBJ2-7
size: NA
V: TRBV5-1
DNA: TGCGCCAGCAGCTCGGCCCGGGACAGCTCCTACGAGCAGTACTTC
CDR3: CASSSARDSSYEQYF

D: TRBD2
J: TRBJ2-1
size: few
V: TRBV9
DNA: TGTGCCAGCAGCGTAGAGCCTAGCGGGATCTACAATGAGCAGTTCTTC
CDR3: CASSVEPSGIYNEQFF

D: TRBD1
J: TRBJ1-1
size: few
V: TRBV14
DNA: TGTGCCAGCAGCCCGGACAGGGGGAACGCTGAAGCTTTCTTT
CDR3: CASSPDRGNAEAFF

D: NA
J: TRBJ1-1
size: NA
V: TRBV30
DNA: TGTGCCTGGAGTGTAACAAGATGGAGGCGGAGGAACACTGAAGCTTTCTTT
CDR3: CAWSVTRWRRRNTEAFF

D: TRBD2
J: TRBJ2-1
size: NA
V: TRBV19
DNA: TGTGCCAGTAGTATCGATCGTTTCCGGGAGGCCCGGGATGAGCAGTTCTTC
CDR3: CASSIDRFREARDEQFF

D: TRBD1
J: TRBJ2-1
size: many
V: TRBV27
DNA: TGTGCCAGCAGTGCGGACAGGAGCTCCTACAATGAGCAGTTCTTC
CDR3: CASSADRSSYNEQFF

D: NA
J: TRBJ1-1
size: many
V: TRBV3-1
DNA: TGTGCCAGCAGCGCCCGGGACACAGACACTGAAGCTTTCTTT
CDR3: CASSARDTDTEAFF

D: NA
J: TRBJ1-5
size: many
V: TRBV28
DNA: TGTGCCAGCAGTAAAGGAGGGGGGTTAGGTCCCCAGCATTTT
CDR3: CASSKGGGLGPQHF

D: TRBD1
J: TRBJ1-1
size: few
V: TRBV7-3
DNA: TGTGCCAGCAGGGCTGACAGGGGGCACACTGAAGCTTTCTTT
CDR3: CASRADRGHTEAFF

D: NA
J: TRBJ1-1
size: many
V: TRBV6-2/TRBV6-3
DNA: TGTGCCAGCACCCCACCTGGGACCCTCACTGAAGCTTTCTTT
CDR3: CASTPPGTLTEAFF

D: NA
J: TRBJ2-1
size: many
V: TRBV11-2
DNA: TGTGCCAGCAGTTCGGACAGTGCTGAGCAGTTCTTC
CDR3: CASSSDSAEQFF

D: NA
J: TRBJ2-7
size: NA
V: TRBV7-9
DNA: TGTGCCAGCAGCTTAGTAGGTCGGGACCGAACCTACGAGCAGTACTTC
CDR3: CASSLVGRDRTYEQYF

D: NA
J: TRBJ2-1
size: many
V: TRBV28
DNA: TGTGCCAGCAGTCCCGGTTCAGGGAGTAGAACATACAATGAGCAGTTCTTC
CDR3: CASSPGSGSRTYNEQFF

D: NA
J: TRBJ2-7
size: many
V: TRBV12-3/TRBV12-4
DNA: TGTGCCAGCAGTTCCAGGGATTTAGGTCGGAGCTACGAGCAGTACTTC
CDR3: CASSSRDLGRSYEQYF

D: TRBD2
J: TRBJ2-1
size: few
V: TRBV24-1
DNA: TGTGCCACCAGTGATGCCACTAGCGGGAGACCTGAGCAGTTCTTC
CDR3: CATSDATSGRPEQFF

D: TRBD2
J: TRBJ2-1
size: many
V: TRBV7-3
DNA: TGTGCCAGCAGCCCTAGACTAGCGGGAGGAAAGATTGGGGGGGACAATGAGCAGTTCTTC
CDR3: CASSPRLAGGKIGGDNEQFF

D: NA
J: TRBJ2-3
size: many
V: TRBV12-3/TRBV12-4
DNA: TGTGCCAGCAGTGCCGGGACGACCAGCACAGATACGCAGTATTTT
CDR3: CASSAGTTSTDTQYF

D: TRBD2
J: TRBJ2-5
size: many
V: TRBV7-2
DNA: TGTGCCAGCAGCTTTGGACTAGCGGGAGCAGGAGAGACCCAGTACTTC
CDR3: CASSFGLAGAGETQYF

D: NA
J: TRBJ1-1
size: NA
V: TRBV7-9
DNA: TGTGCCAGCAGCTACTGGGACACTGAAGCTTTCTTT
CDR3: CASSYWDTEAFF